The 13 T cell receptor beta chains below all came from one sample that was sequenced in a study of CD8 T cells in ankylosing spondylitis (dated by TCRdb to about 2017). The research as a whole found: Blood from ankylosing spondylitis patients appeared to be characterized by a TCR beta motif made up of about 8 highly homologous amino acid variants.

Library prep was done by 5' RACE. TCRdb lists the instrument as Illumina HiSeq 2500. The public reads were reprocessed in TCRdb via fastp at Q25 and MiXCR, keeping in-frame beta chains. Records with the same CDR3 protein are collapsed into one entry carrying the most frequent genes and DNA. This sample is represented by a few hundred thousand distinct CDR3 sequences; roughly 17% of them were singletons. Under 1.2% of the sample rests with the top ten. For these receptors, no antigen is known. The material sequenced was blood, either unsorted or a sorted T cell fraction (not recorded which). The receptors originated from a male donor with ankylosing spondylitis.

This clonotype was picked up a small number of times. The genes are TRBV27 and TRBJ1-2, with D unresolved. Germline loops: CDR1 MNHEY, CDR2 SMNVEV (reference sequence). This CDR3 has 13 amino acids. V shed 4 bases and J shed 3 bases, with 9 bases lying between them. CDR3 sequence reads: CASSSWADYGYTF. CDR3 sequence (DNA): TGTGCCAGCAGTTCATGGGCGGACTATGGCTACACCTTC.

The rearrangement uses TRBV20-1 and TRBJ1-3; 9 bases are a match to TRBD1. The germline CDR1 and CDR2 sequences are DFQATT and SNEGSKA (reference sequence). CDR3 length: 14 residues. V gave up 3 bases and J gave up 5 bases; unmatched junction bases: 5. The CDR3 sequence is CSASDRGTRNTIYF. Written as DNA, the CDR3 is TGCAGTGCTAGCGACAGGGGGACCCGAAACACCATATATTTT.

A remark on this clonotype: One junction end does not reproduce the germline sequence, and a read error may be involved. The chain is built from TRBV12-3 or TRBV12-4 and TRBJ2-2; 8 bases are a match to TRBD2. This CDR3 has 18 amino acids. The CDR3: CACSLAPPGGANTGELFF. The DNA for the CDR3 is TGTGCCTGCAGTTTGGCTCCACCGGGGGGGGCGAACACCGGGGAGCTGTTTTTT.

The gene calls are TRBV12-3 or TRBV12-4 and TRBJ2-6, with 11 bases fitting TRBD2. There are 16 residues in the CDR3. Trimming cost V 8 bases and J 4 bases; bases outside gene matches: 7. The CDR3 protein is CASRIAGGKGANVLTF. The CDR3 DNA follows: TGTGCCAGCCGTATAGCGGGAGGGAAAGGGGCCAACGTCCTGACTTTC.

At least ten counts were recorded for this clonotype. The chain has TRBV7-7 and TRBJ1-5; TRBD1 matches 10 bases. The CDR3 runs 15 residues. Germline CDR1 reads SSHAT; CDR2 reads FNYEAQ (reference sequence). V lost 5 bases to trimming and J lost 5 bases; unmatched junction nucleotides: 6. CDR3 nucleotide sequence: TGTGCCAGCAGCCCAGAGGGACAGGGGTATCAGCCCCAGCATTTT. Encoded protein: CASSPEGQGYQPQHF.

This clonotype was counted only a few times. The rearrangement uses TRBV9 and TRBJ2-3, with 8 bases that match TRBD2. CDR3 size: 15 residues. Per germline, CDR1 SGDLS and CDR2 YYNGEE. Unmatched junction bases numbered 8, after V lost 4 bases and J lost 4 bases. CDR3 DNA sequence: TGTGCCAGCAGCAGCTCGGGGGGGCTGGCAGATACGCAGTATTTT. Amino acids: CASSSSGGLADTQYF.

The chain couples TRBV11-2 to TRBJ1-1; D might be TRBD1 (6 bases). Germline V gene lookup returns CDR1 SGHAT and CDR2 FQNNGV. The V end lost 5 bases, the J end lost 4 bases, and 17 bases lay between the germline ends. The CDR3 loop spans 15 amino acids. CDR3 in amino acids: CASSATIGGLTEAFF. For the CDR3, the DNA is TGTGCCAGCAGCGCAACAATTGGGGGGCTCACTGAAGCTTTCTTT. Looking up the rest from reference TRBV11-2 and TRBJ1-1 gives the full variable domain: EAGVAQSPRYKIIEKRQSVAFWCNPISGHATLYWYQQILGQGPKLLIQFQNNGVVDDSQLPKDRFSAERLKGVDSTLKIQPAKLEDSAVYLCASSATIGGLTEAFFGQGTRLTVV.

The chain recombines TRBV30 with TRBJ2-7; a possible D gene is TRBD1 (5 bases). Germline lookup yields CDR1 GTSNPN and CDR2 SVGIG (reference sequence). V lost 2 bases, J lost 1 base, and 12 bases lay in between. This CDR3 has 14 amino acids. The CDR3 sequence: CAWSLQAKSYEQYF. The CDR3 bases are TGTGCCTGGAGTTTACAGGCGAAATCCTACGAGCAGTACTTC.

The CDR3 here is CASSPQGETQYF. Here the CDR3 DNA reads TGTGCCAGCTCACCACAGGGAGAGACCCAGTACTTC. The chain couples TRBV18 to TRBJ2-5; D unclear. Trimming removed 1 base from V and 4 bases from J, with 4 bases in between. The CDR3 is made up of 12 amino acids. In germline, CDR1 is KGHSH, CDR2 LQKENI.

Here the CDR3 reads CASSSLTSGRNEQFF. In DNA form, the CDR3 reads TGTGCCAGCAGTTCCCTGACTAGCGGGCGCAATGAGCAGTTCTTC. The J gene is TRBJ2-1, the V gene TRBV2; 10 bases line up with TRBD2. Trimming removed 5 bases from V and 6 bases from J; junction bases left unmatched: 7. CDR3 length equals 15 residues. Germline-derived CDR1 and CDR2 are SNHLY and FYNNEI.

The chain uses TRBV6-5 and TRBJ1-1; D possibly corresponds to TRBD1 (5 bases). CDR1 and CDR2 from the germline V gene are MNHEY and SVGAGI. Trimming removed 0 bases from V and 5 bases from J, with 13 bases in between. CDR3 length equals 15 residues. The CDR3 sequence: CASSYSWGDGTEAFF. The CDR3 coding sequence is TGTGCCAGCAGTTACTCATGGGGCGACGGTACTGAAGCTTTCTTT.

The V gene is TRBV6-5, the J gene TRBJ2-5; D unresolved. CDR3 length: 15 residues. V was cut by 2 bases and J by 4 bases, with 14 bases left in between. In germline, CDR1 is MNHEY, CDR2 SVGAGI. Here the CDR3 DNA reads TGTGCCAGCAGTTACGGTGTTGGGGATCTAGAGACCCAGTACTTC. This encodes CASSYGVGDLETQYF.

There are a few counts of this clonotype. The genes are TRBV7-2 and TRBJ1-5; a possible D gene is TRBD1 (5 bases). Germline values: CDR1 SGHTA, CDR2 FQGNSA. CDR3 length: 16 amino acids. Trimming took off 5 bases at V and 1 base at J, with 15 bases between the two ends. This chain's CDR3 is CASSAGGTVSNQPQHF. CDR3 bases: TGTGCCAGCAGCGCCGGGGGGACGGTGAGCAATCAGCCCCAGCATTTT.